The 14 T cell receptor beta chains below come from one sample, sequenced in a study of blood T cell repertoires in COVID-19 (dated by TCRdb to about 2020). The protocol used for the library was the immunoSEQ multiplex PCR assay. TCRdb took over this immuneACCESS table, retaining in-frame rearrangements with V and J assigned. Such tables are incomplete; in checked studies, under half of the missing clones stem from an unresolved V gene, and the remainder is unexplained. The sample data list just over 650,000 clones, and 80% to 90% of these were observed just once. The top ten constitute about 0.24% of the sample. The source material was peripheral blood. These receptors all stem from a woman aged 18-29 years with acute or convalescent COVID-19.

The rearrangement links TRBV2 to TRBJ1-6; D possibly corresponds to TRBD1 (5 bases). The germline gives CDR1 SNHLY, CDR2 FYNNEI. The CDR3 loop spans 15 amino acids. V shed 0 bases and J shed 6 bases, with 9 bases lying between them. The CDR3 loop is CASSEAQGSNSPLHF. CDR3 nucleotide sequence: TGTGCCAGCAGTGAAGCGCAGGGATCTAATTCACCCCTCCACTTT.

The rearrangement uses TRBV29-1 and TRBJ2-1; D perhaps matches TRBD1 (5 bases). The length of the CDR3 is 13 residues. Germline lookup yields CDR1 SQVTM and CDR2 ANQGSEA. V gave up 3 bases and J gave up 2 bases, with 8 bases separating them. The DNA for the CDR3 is TGCAGCGTTGAGGGGCTAGCCTACAATGAGCAGTTCTTC. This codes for CSVEGLAYNEQFF.

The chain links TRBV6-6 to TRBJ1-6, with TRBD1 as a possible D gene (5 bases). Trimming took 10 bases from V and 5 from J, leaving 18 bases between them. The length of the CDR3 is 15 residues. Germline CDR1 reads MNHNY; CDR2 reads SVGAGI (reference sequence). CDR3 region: CATARSGQNNSPLHF. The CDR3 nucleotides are TGTGCCACCGCCCGGTCAGGACAAAATAATTCACCCCTCCACTTT.

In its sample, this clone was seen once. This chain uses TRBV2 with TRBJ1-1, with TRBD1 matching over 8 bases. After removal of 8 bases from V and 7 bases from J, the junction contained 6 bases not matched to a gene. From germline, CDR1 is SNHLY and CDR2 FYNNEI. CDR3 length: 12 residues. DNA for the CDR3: TGTGCCAGCCTGGGACAGGCGAGTGAAGCTTTCTTT. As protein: CASLGQASEAFF.

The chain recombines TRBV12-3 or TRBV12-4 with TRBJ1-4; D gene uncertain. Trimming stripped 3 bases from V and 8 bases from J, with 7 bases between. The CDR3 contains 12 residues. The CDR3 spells CASSLAGEKLFF. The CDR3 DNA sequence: TGTGCCAGCAGTTTGGCGGGAGAAAAACTGTTTTTT.

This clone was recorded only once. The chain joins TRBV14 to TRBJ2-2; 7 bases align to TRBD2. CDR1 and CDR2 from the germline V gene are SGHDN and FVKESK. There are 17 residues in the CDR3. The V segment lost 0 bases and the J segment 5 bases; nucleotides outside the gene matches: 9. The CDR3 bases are TGTGCCAGCAGCCAAGAAGGAGGGCTAGCGGATACCGGGGAGCTGTTTTTT. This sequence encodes CASSQEGGLADTGELFF.

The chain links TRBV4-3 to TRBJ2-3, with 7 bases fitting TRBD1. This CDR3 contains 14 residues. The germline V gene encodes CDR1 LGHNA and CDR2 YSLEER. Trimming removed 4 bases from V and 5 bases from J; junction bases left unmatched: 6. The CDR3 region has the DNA TGCGCCAGCAGCCGACAGGGTCGGGAAGATACGCAGTATTTT. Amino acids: CASSRQGREDTQYF.

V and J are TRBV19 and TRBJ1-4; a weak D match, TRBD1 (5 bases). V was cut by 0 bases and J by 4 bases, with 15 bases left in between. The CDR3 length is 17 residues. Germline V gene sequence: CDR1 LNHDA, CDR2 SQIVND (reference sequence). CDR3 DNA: TGTGCCAGTAGTATAGATTGGGCGACAGCCCTTAATGAAAAACTGTTTTTT. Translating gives CASSIDWATALNEKLFF.

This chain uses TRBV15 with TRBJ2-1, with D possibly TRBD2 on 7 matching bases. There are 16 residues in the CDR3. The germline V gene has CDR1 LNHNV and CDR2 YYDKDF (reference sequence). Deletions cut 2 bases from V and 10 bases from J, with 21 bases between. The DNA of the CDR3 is TGTGCCACCAGCAGAACAAAGGGGGGGACCGGAGGGGAGCAGTTCTTC. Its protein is CATSRTKGGTGGEQFF.

The CDR3 here is CASSSVFRDRADSPLHF. CDR3 nucleotide sequence: TGTGCCAGCAGCAGCGTCTTCCGGGACAGGGCTGATTCACCCCTCCACTTT. This chain connects TRBV21-1 to TRBJ1-6; the table's TRBD1 call for D was not verified on the DNA. TRBV21-1 is reported as a pseudogene. This CDR3 region has 17 residues.

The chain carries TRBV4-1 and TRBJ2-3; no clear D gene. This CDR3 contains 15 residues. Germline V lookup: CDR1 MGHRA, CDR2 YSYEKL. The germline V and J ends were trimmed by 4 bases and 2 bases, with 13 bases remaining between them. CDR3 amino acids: CASSPSADDTDTQYF. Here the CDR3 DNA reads TGCGCCAGCAGCCCCTCGGCGGATGACACAGATACGCAGTATTTT.

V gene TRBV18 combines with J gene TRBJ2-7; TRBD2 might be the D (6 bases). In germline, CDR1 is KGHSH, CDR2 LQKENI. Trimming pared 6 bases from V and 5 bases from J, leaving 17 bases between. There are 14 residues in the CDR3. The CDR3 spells CASSPYGGANEQYF. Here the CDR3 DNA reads TGTGCCAGCTCCCCCTACGGGGGAGCTAACGAGCAGTACTTC.

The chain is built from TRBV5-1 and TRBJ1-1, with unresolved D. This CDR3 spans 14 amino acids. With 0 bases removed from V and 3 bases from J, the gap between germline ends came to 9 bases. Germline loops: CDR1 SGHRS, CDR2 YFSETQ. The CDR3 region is CASSLDFGDTEAFF. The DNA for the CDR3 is TGCGCCAGCAGCTTGGACTTCGGGGACACTGAAGCTTTCTTT.

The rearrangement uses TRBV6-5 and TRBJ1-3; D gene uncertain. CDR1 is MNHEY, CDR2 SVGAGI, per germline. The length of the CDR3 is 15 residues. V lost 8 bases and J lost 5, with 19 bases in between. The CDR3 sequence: CASRRTGEVRNTIYF. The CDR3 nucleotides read TGTGCCAGCCGCAGGACCGGGGAAGTTCGAAACACCATATATTTT.